What follows describes a single T cell receptor beta chain. TCRdb's copy holds only in-frame clones and misses some; the assay was immunoSEQ multiplex PCR. The sample carries around 81,000 clones, around 90% recorded once. These data come from a study of T cell changes during pregnancy in multiple sclerosis. Germline CDR1 and CDR2: MNHEY and SVGAGI. V was clipped by 6 bases and J by 0 bases, with 11 bases between them. This CDR3 is built from 14 residues. This clonotype originated in a female donor in good health, enrolled as a control in a pregnancy study. The sequencing here drew on peripheral blood, taken after pregnancy. J is TRBJ1-1 and V is TRBV6-5; tentative D call: TRBD1 (5 bases). The CDR3 loop reads CASRQKGVNTEAFF. In DNA, the CDR3 is TGTGCCAGCAGGCAAAAAGGGGTGAACACTGAAGCTTTCTTT.